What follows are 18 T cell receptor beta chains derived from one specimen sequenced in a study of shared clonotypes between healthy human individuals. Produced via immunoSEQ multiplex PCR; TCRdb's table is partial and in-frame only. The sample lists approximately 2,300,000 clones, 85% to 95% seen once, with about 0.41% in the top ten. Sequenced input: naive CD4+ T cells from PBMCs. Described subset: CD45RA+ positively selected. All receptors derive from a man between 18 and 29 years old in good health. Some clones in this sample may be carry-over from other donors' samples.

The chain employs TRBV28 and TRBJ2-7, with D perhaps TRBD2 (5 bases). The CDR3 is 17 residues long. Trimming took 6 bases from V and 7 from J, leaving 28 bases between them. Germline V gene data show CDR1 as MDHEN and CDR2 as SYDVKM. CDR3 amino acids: CASSLNRRSDGYFEQYF. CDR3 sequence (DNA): TGTGCCAGCAGCCTCAATAGGAGGTCCGACGGATATTTTGAGCAGTACTTC.

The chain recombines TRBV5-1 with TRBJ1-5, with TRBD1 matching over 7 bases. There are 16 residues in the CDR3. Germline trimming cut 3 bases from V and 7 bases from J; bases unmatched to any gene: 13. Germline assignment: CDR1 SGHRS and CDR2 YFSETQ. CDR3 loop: CASSSNPTGPGQPQHF. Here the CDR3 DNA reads TGCGCCAGCAGCTCGAACCCGACAGGGCCGGGGCAGCCCCAGCATTTT.

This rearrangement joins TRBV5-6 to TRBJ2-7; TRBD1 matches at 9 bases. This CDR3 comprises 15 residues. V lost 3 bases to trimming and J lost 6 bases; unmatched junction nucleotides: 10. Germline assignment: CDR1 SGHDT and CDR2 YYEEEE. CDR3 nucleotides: TGTGCCAGCAGCTCCACAGGGGGCCGAGGTCGCGAGCAGTACTTC. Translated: CASSSTGGRGREQYF.

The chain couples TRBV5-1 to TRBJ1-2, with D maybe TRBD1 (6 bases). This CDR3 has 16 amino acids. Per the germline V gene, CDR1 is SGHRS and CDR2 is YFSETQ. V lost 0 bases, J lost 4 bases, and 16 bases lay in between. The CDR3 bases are TGCGCCAGCAGCTTGGGACAGGACCCAGTTTTCTATGGCTACACCTTC. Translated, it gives CASSLGQDPVFYGYTF.

The CDR3 protein is CASSQGTGGAGELFF. CDR3 nucleotides: TGCGCCAGCAGTCAGGGGACAGGCGGGGCCGGGGAGCTGTTTTTT. V gene TRBV4-3 combines with J gene TRBJ2-2; 8 bases fit TRBD1. CDR1 LGHNA and CDR2 YSLEER come from the germline V gene. V gave up 6 bases and J gave up 6 bases; unmatched junction bases: 9. The CDR3 is 15 amino acids.

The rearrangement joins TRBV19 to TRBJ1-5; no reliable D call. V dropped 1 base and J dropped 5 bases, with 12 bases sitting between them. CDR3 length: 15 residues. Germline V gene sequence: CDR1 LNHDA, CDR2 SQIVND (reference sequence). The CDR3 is CASSIVGQRYQPQHF. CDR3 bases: TGTGCCAGTAGTATAGTAGGCCAGAGATATCAGCCCCAGCATTTT. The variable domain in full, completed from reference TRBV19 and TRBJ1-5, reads DGGITQSPKYLFRKEGQNVTLSCEQNLNHDAMYWYRQDPGQGLRLIYYSQIVNDFQKGDIAEGYSVSREKKESFPLTVTSAQKNPTAFYLCASSIVGQRYQPQHFGDGTRLSIL.

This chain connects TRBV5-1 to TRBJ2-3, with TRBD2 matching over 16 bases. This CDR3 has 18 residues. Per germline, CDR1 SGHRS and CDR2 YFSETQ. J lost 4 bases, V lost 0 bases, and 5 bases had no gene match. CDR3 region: CASSLGGLAGGLPDTQYF. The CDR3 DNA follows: TGCGCCAGCAGCTTGGGGGGACTAGCGGGAGGGCTCCCAGATACGCAGTATTTT. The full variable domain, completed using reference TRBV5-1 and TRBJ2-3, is KAGVTQTPRYLIKTRGQQVTLSCSPISGHRSVSWYQQTPGQGLQFLFEYFSETQRNKGNFPGRFSGRQFSNSRSEMNVSTLELGDSALYLCASSLGGLAGGLPDTQYFGPGTRLTVL.

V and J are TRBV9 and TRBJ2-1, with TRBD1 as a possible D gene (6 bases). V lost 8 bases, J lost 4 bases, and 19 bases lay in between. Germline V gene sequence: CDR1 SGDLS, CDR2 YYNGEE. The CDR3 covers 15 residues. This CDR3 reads CASARGRGSYNEQFF. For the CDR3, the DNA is TGTGCCAGTGCGAGGGGCAGGGGTAGTTACAATGAGCAGTTCTTC.

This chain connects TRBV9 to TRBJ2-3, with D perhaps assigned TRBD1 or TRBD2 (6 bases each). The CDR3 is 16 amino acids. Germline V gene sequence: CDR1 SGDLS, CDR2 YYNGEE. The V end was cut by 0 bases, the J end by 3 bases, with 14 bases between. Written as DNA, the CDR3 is TGTGCCAGCAGCGTAGCCGGGGGCGCGTGGACAGATACGCAGTATTTT. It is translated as CASSVAGGAWTDTQYF.

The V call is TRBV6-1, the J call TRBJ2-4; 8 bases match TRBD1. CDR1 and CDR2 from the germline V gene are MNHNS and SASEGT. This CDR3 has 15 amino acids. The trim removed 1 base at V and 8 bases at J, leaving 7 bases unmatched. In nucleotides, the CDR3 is TGTGCCAGCAGTGAAGGCCCAGGGGGCGTAGACATTCAGTACTTC. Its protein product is CASSEGPGGVDIQYF.

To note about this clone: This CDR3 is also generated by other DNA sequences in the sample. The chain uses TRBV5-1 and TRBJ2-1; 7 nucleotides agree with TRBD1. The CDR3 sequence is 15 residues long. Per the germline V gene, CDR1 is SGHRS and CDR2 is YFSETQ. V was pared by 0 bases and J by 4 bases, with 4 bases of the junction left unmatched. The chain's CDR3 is CASSLEGQLYNEQFF. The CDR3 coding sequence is TGCGCCAGCAGCTTGGAGGGACAGTTGTACAATGAGCAGTTCTTC.

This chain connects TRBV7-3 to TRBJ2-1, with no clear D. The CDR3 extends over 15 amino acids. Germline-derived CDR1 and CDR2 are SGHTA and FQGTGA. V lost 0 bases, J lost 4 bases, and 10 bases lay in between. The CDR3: CASSLTLTAYNEQFF. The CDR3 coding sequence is TGTGCCAGCAGCTTAACGTTAACGGCTTACAATGAGCAGTTCTTC. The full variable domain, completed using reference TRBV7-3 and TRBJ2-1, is GAGVSQTPSNKVTEKGKYVELRCDPISGHTALYWYRQSLGQGPEFLIYFQGTGAADDSGLPNDRFFAVRPEGSVSTLKIQRTERGDSAVYLCASSLTLTAYNEQFFGPGTRLTVL.

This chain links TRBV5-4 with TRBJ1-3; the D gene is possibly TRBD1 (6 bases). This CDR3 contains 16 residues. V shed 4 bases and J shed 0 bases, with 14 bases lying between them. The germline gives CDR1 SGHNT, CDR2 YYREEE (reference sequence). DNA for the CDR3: TGTGCCAGCAGCCACGGACAGATTAACTCTGGAAACACCATATATTTT. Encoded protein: CASSHGQINSGNTIYF.

The CDR3 region is CASSLVLAGGLGKNIQYF. CDR3 in DNA: TGCGCCAGCAGCTTGGTTCTAGCGGGAGGACTCGGCAAAAACATTCAGTACTTC. The genes are TRBV5-1 and TRBJ2-4; TRBD2 matches 11 bases. The CDR3 covers 18 residues. After removal of 0 bases from V and 3 bases from J, the junction contained 8 bases not matched to a gene. Germline V gene data show CDR1 as SGHRS and CDR2 as YFSETQ.

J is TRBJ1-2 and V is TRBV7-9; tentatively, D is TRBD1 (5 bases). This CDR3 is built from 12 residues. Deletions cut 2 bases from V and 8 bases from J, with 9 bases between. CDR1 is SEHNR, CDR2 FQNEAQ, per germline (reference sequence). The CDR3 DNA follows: TGTGCCAGCAGCTTATCCGGGACGGGCTACACCTTC. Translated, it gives CASSLSGTGYTF.

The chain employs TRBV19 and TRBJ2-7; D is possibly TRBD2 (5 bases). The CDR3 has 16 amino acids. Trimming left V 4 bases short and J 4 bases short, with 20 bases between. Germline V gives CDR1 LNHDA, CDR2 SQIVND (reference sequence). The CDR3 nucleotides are TGTGCCAGTAGTACCCAACTAGATCCCGTTCGGTACGAGCAGTACTTC. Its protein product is CASSTQLDPVRYEQYF.

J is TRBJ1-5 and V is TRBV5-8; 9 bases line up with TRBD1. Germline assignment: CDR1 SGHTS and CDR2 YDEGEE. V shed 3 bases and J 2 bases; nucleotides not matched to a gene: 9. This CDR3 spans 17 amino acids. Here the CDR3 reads CASSWGGQGLGNQPQHF. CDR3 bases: TGTGCCAGCAGCTGGGGGGGACAGGGCTTGGGCAATCAGCCCCAGCATTTT.

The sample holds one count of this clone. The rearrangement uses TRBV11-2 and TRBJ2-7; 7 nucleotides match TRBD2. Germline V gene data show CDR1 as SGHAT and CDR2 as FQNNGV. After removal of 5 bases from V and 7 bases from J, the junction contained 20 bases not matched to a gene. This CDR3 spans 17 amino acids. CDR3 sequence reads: CASSLPATLAPAGEQYF. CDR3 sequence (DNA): TGTGCCAGCAGCCTCCCAGCCACACTAGCGCCGGCGGGGGAGCAGTACTTC.